This T cell receptor beta chain was documented in a study of CD8 T cells in Susac syndrome. Sequencing of TCR beta, carried out with a high-throughput approach, was applied to CD8+ and CD4+ T cells from the blood. Purification of the CD8+ and CD4+ T cells relied on negative isolation, and TEMRA cells underwent FACS enrichment. Overall study results and limits: Acknowledgment was made by the study that its TCR sequencing and HLA analysis involved a relatively small number of individuals.

Random hexamers served to reverse transcribe roughly 0.5 to 1 ug RNA. TCRdb itself ran the immunoSEQ multiplex PCR reads through MiXCR, one entry per CDR3 protein. The sample carries under 150,000 distinct CDR3 sequences, around nine tenths recorded once. A remark on this clonotype: Its cognate antigen is unknown.

With 4 bases clipped from V and 2 bases from J, the junction kept 10 bases outside the gene matches. The CDR3 is 16 amino acids. CDR1 and CDR2 from the germline V gene are MGHRA and YSYEKL. The chain is built from TRBV4-1 and TRBJ2-7; 8 bases line up with TRBD1. Sequencing was performed on CD8+ T cells from PBMCs. This TCR was sampled from a human donor with multiple sclerosis. CDR3: CASSPGTGPGTYEQYF. The CDR3 DNA is TGCGCCAGCAGCCCCGGGACAGGACCGGGTACCTACGAGCAGTACTTC.